Listed here are 18 T cell receptor beta chains from one sample, sequenced in a study of CD8 T cells in Susac syndrome (dated by TCRdb to the late 2010s). The library was built by means of the immunoSEQ multiplex PCR assay. RNA was extracted using the RNeasy kit, and about 0.45 to 1 ug of the RNA was reverse transcribed with random hexamers. The raw public reads went through TCRdb reprocessing: fastp at Q25, MiXCR clone calling, in-frame beta chains kept. A single entry per CDR3 protein holds the most common genes and DNA from its merged rows. The sample profile shows roughly 300,000 distinct CDR3 sequences; 70% to 90% of them were found once. Approximately 0.11% of the sample goes to the ten largest clones. Input material: CD8+ T cells from PBMCs. The receptors were sampled from a human donor with multiple sclerosis.

The chain links TRBV4-2 to TRBJ1-1, with D perhaps TRBD1 (6 bases). Trimming removed 1 base at V and 3 bases at J, with 18 bases between. This CDR3 has 17 amino acids. In germline, CDR1 is LGHNA, CDR2 YNFKEQ. CDR3 in amino acids: CASSQAVMGAWDTEAFF. The CDR3 DNA follows: TGTGCCAGCAGCCAAGCCGTAATGGGGGCGTGGGACACTGAAGCTTTCTTT.

This clonotype was counted a single time. This sequence joins TRBV7-3 and TRBJ1-1; unclear D gene. The CDR3 length is 13 residues. Germline V gene sequence: CDR1 SGHTA, CDR2 FQGTGA. V shed 5 bases and J shed 5 bases, with 12 bases lying between them. CDR3 in amino acids: CASSIGSDTEAFF. The CDR3 nucleotides read TGTGCCAGCAGCATAGGGAGCGATACTGAAGCTTTCTTT.

The V and J genes are TRBV29-1 and TRBJ2-3, with 7 bases lining up with TRBD1. CDR1 is SQVTM, CDR2 ANQGSEA, per germline. CDR3 length: 14 residues. V shed 7 bases, J shed 7 bases, and the junction held 14 bases outside the gene matches. In DNA, the CDR3 is TGCAGCGCCAGGGACAGCACTAAGAGGTATACGCAGTATTTT. It yields the protein CSARDSTKRYTQYF.

J is TRBJ2-1 and V is TRBV7-2; 7 bases fit TRBD2. After removal of 6 bases from V and 8 bases from J, the junction contained 7 bases not matched to a gene. The CDR3 spans 13 residues. Germline CDR1 is SGHTA and CDR2 is FQGNSA. The DNA of the CDR3 is TGTGCCAGCAGGATGGGCGGGAGCTATGAGCAGTTCTTC. Protein product: CASRMGGSYEQFF.

The chain recombines TRBV27 with TRBJ2-6, with TRBD1 matching over 8 bases. This CDR3 spans 22 amino acids. Looked up from germline, CDR1 is MNHEY and CDR2 is SMNVEV (reference sequence). The V gene end was trimmed by 3 bases and the J gene end by 0 bases; junction bases not matched to a gene: 19. CDR3 bases: TGTGCCAGCAGTTTCTCCGAGTTTAGGTTGGGGACAGGAGACTCTGGGGCCAACGTCCTGACTTTC. It is translated as CASSFSEFRLGTGDSGANVLTF.

About this clonotype itself: The germline gene is not matched at one end of the junction; a read error may be the cause. Written as DNA, the CDR3 is TGTGCCAGCAGCTTAGCGGGGGGCGAGCAGTTCTTC. Protein sequence: CASSLAGGEQFF. V gene TRBV5-1 combines with J gene TRBJ2-1; 10 nucleotides line up with TRBD2. The CDR3 totals 12 residues. Germline assignment: CDR1 SGHRS and CDR2 YFSETQ.

This clonotype was counted only a few times. The junction does not match germline at one end; this may be a read error. This chain links TRBV2 with TRBJ2-5, with 9 bases aligning to TRBD1. The CDR3 loop spans 12 amino acids. Germline lookup yields CDR1 SNHLY and CDR2 FYNNEI. CDR3 nucleotide sequence: TGTGCCATCATAAACCGGGACAGGGTAACGCACTTC. This encodes CAIINRDRVTHF.

V and J are TRBV19 and TRBJ2-5; no reliable D call. This CDR3 comprises 12 residues. Trimming took 4 bases from V and 3 from J, leaving 6 bases between them. Germline assignment: CDR1 LNHDA and CDR2 SQIVND (reference sequence). The CDR3 nucleotides are TGTGCCAGTAGTAAGCCAGAAGAGACCCAGTACTTC. It codes for CASSKPEETQYF.

The sample holds a few counts of this clonotype. The chain links TRBV7-2 to TRBJ1-5; possible D gene TRBD1, 6 bases. The CDR3 contains 16 residues. Trimming left V 1 base short and J 7 bases short, with 17 bases between. From germline, CDR1 is SGHTA and CDR2 FQGNSA. CDR3 loop: CASSLVGGGRRQPQHF. CDR3 DNA sequence: TGTGCCAGCAGCTTAGTCGGAGGGGGGCGCAGGCAGCCCCAGCATTTT.

This clonotype was counted between two and nine times. V gene TRBV7-9 combines with J gene TRBJ1-1, with 7 bases that match TRBD1. Germline assignment: CDR1 SEHNR and CDR2 FQNEAQ (reference sequence). With V trimmed by 4 bases and J by 3 bases, 2 bases remained unmatched. The CDR3 is 13 amino acids. CDR3 amino acids: CASSYTGDTEAFF. CDR3 bases: TGTGCCAGCAGCTACACAGGGGACACTGAAGCTTTCTTT.

The gene calls are TRBV6-1 and TRBJ2-3, with D maybe TRBD2 (6 bases). The CDR3 runs to 15 residues. V lost 5 bases, J lost 3 bases, and 15 bases lay in between. CDR1 and CDR2 from the germline V gene are MNHNS and SASEGT. CDR3 DNA: TGTGCCAGCAGTACCGGGCCCCGGGGGACAGATACGCAGTATTTT. The encoded protein is CASSTGPRGTDTQYF.

Of note for this clonotype: One junction end does not reproduce the germline sequence, and a read error may be involved. The chain carries TRBV7-2 and TRBJ2-3, with D perhaps TRBD2 (6 bases). Per the germline V gene, CDR1 is SGHTA and CDR2 is FQGNSA. The CDR3 covers 16 residues. CDR3 protein: CASKGSTAPGENTRYF. In nucleotides, the CDR3 is TGTGCCAGCAAAGGAAGCACGGCCCCGGGGGAAAATACGCGGTATTTT.

The chain links TRBV20-1 to TRBJ2-2, with D possibly TRBD2 on 5 matching bases. Germline values: CDR1 DFQATT, CDR2 SNEGSKA (reference sequence). The CDR3 is 16 residues long. V was clipped by 0 bases and J by 2 bases, with 13 bases between them. The CDR3 spells CSARDGTGSNTGELFF. The CDR3 DNA reads TGCAGTGCTAGAGATGGAACGGGGTCTAACACCGGGGAGCTGTTTTTT.

This clonotype was observed a single time. CDR3 DNA sequence: TGTGCCAGCACACACGTTCGGATGTATGGCCCAGATACGCAGTATTTT. Encoded protein: CASTHVRMYGPDTQYF. The V and J genes are TRBV6-1 and TRBJ2-3; D not resolved. This CDR3 is built from 16 residues. CDR1 and CDR2 (germline): MNHNS, SASEGT. Trimming stripped 7 bases from V and 4 bases from J, with 21 bases between.

This clonotype occurred once. This sequence joins TRBV12-3 or TRBV12-4 and TRBJ2-3, with D unclear. This CDR3 spans 14 amino acids. Trimming removed 3 bases at V and 2 bases at J, with 9 bases between. For the CDR3, the DNA is TGTGCCAGCAGTTTCGCCACGGACACAGATACGCAGTATTTT. This codes for CASSFATDTDTQYF.

The chain joins TRBV15 to TRBJ2-5; 8 bases fit TRBD1. In germline, CDR1 is LNHNV, CDR2 YYDKDF (reference sequence). V lost 4 bases, J lost 7 bases, and 17 bases stayed unmatched. This CDR3 is built from 17 residues. CDR3 bases: TGTGCCACCAGCACCTTGACAGGGGTGGAGGTAATTGGGACCCAGTACTTC. Amino acids: CATSTLTGVEVIGTQYF.

The chain uses TRBV10-1 and TRBJ1-1; unclear D gene. CDR3 length: 11 amino acids. Trimming left V 8 bases short and J 7 bases short, with 11 bases between. Germline-derived CDR1 and CDR2 are WNHNN and SYGVQD (reference sequence). CDR3 DNA: TGCGCCAGCGAAAAGGGAGGTGAAGCTTTCTTT. This sequence encodes CASEKGGEAFF.

This clonotype came up once. This sequence joins TRBV11-2 and TRBJ2-4; 7 bases fit TRBD2. The CDR3 extends over 13 amino acids. Trimming removed 6 bases from V and 8 bases from J; junction bases left unmatched: 7. Germline assignment: CDR1 SGHAT and CDR2 FQNNGV. CDR3 amino acids: CASRGGLEDIQYF. In DNA, the CDR3 is TGTGCCAGCAGGGGCGGACTAGAGGACATTCAGTACTTC.